This TCR beta chain was recovered during a study of human T cells and chemical hapten exposure. In germline, CDR1 is SGHTA, CDR2 FQGNSA. CDR3 length: 14 amino acids. Trimming stripped 2 bases from V and 4 bases from J, with 9 bases between. Specified time point: healthy volunteer bleed at 2 weeks. Unseparated into fractions, whole blood served as the source from which total RNA was extracted. A few counts support this clonotype. Via MiXCR, TCRdb re-called the RACE reads, giving one row per CDR3 protein. The sample holds 25,000 to 35,000 distinct CDR3 sequences, around 7.4% seen once. The J gene is TRBJ1-5, the V gene TRBV7-2, with a tentative D call TRBD1 (6 bases). The sample consisted of whole blood. The source is a human donor in good health. Some clones in this sample may be carry-over from other donors' samples. DNA of the CDR3: TGTGCCAGCAGCTTAACCACAGGGAATCAGCCCCAGCATTTT. Translated, it gives CASSLTTGNQPQHF.